Below, 9 T cell receptor beta chains from the same sample are listed, as sequenced in a study of blood T cell repertoires in COVID-19. The method was immunoSEQ multiplex PCR; TCRdb's version includes in-frame clones alone and lacks a portion of them. The sample has around 260,000 clones, around 80% seen once. Material: peripheral blood. Every receptor here comes from a man aged 60-69 years with acute or convalescent COVID-19.

The chain employs TRBV19 and TRBJ1-5; D may be TRBD1 (6 bases). Germline V gene sequence: CDR1 LNHDA, CDR2 SQIVND (reference sequence). V lost 7 bases and J 5 bases, leaving 18 bases between the germline ends. This CDR3 is built from 15 residues. For the CDR3, the DNA is TGTGCCAGTACCCCGGGGGGGGCAAGGGATCAGCCCCAGCATTTT. Amino acids: CASTPGGARDQPQHF.

The rearrangement joins TRBV7-9 to TRBJ1-4; D is undetermined. Germline V gene lookup returns CDR1 SEHNR and CDR2 FQNEAQ (reference sequence). The CDR3 loop spans 15 amino acids. Trimming removed 1 base from V and 5 bases from J, with 11 bases in between. CDR3 region: CASSLGFAGNEKLFF. The CDR3 bases are TGTGCCAGCAGCTTAGGGTTTGCGGGGAATGAAAAACTGTTTTTT.

The chain has TRBV6-5 and TRBJ1-1; 7 nucleotides align to TRBD1. The CDR3 covers 14 residues. Trimming at V came to 2 bases and at J to 4 bases, leaving 4 bases not matched to a gene. Germline assignment: CDR1 MNHEY and CDR2 SVGAGI. CDR3 residues: CASSYRGQSTEAFF. CDR3 DNA: TGTGCCAGCAGTTACCGGGGACAGAGCACTGAAGCTTTCTTT.

The chain combines TRBV7-3 with TRBJ2-3, with TRBD2 identical over 10 bases. The junction had 1 base not matched to a gene; V was cut back by 3 bases and J by 1 base. This CDR3 spans 15 amino acids. CDR1 SGHTA and CDR2 FQGTGA come from the germline V gene. CDR3 DNA: TGTGCCAGCAGCTTGCTAGCGGGAGGCACAGATACGCAGTATTTT. Amino acids: CASSLLAGGTDTQYF. Complete variable domain (other parts from reference TRBV7-3 and TRBJ2-3): GAGVSQTPSNKVTEKGKYVELRCDPISGHTALYWYRQSLGQGPEFLIYFQGTGAADDSGLPNDRFFAVRPEGSVSTLKIQRTERGDSAVYLCASSLLAGGTDTQYFGPGTRLTVL.

The genes are TRBV10-3 and TRBJ2-7, with TRBD1 matching 11 bases. The V segment lost 7 bases and the J segment 4 bases; nucleotides outside the gene matches: 6. The CDR3 extends over 14 amino acids. The V gene's germline CDR1 is ENHRY and CDR2 SYGVKD. The CDR3 DNA reads as TGTGCCATCAAGGGGACAGGGGGATTATACGAGCAGTACTTC. Encoded protein: CAIKGTGGLYEQYF.

V gene TRBV4-2 combines with J gene TRBJ2-7; a weak D match, TRBD2 (6 bases). This CDR3 is built from 14 residues. CDR1 and CDR2 from the germline V gene are LGHNA and YNFKEQ. V lost 1 base to trimming and J lost 6 bases, with 13 bases between them. The chain's CDR3 is CASSQAPTSSEQYF. DNA for the CDR3: TGTGCCAGCAGCCAAGCCCCGACTAGTAGCGAGCAGTACTTC.

The rearrangement uses TRBV18 and TRBJ2-2; 7 bases match TRBD2. Germline CDR1 KGHSH, CDR2 LQKENI. The V segment lost 8 bases and the J segment 4 bases; nucleotides outside the gene matches: 13. This CDR3 has 16 amino acids. CDR3 DNA: TGTGCCAGCGACCGGGGGAGGGCCCCAGCCACCGGGGAGCTGTTTTTT. Amino acid sequence: CASDRGRAPATGELFF.

The V gene is TRBV18, the J gene TRBJ2-7; 8 bases map to TRBD1. The CDR3 has 14 amino acids. Germline CDR1 reads KGHSH; CDR2 reads LQKENI. With V trimmed by 5 bases and J by 2 bases, 5 bases remained unmatched. CDR3 loop: CASSSGQGPYEQYF. CDR3 sequence (DNA): TGTGCCAGCTCATCTGGACAGGGCCCCTACGAGCAGTACTTC. The full variable domain, rest sourced from reference TRBV18 and TRBJ2-7, is NAGVMQNPRHLVRRRGQEARLRCSPMKGHSHVYWYRQLPEEGLKFMVYLQKENIIDESGMPKERFSAEFPKEGPSILRIQQVVRGDSAAYFCASSSGQGPYEQYFGPGTRLTVT.

The chain links TRBV20-1 to TRBJ2-3; D perhaps matches TRBD2 (7 bases). Deletions cut 3 bases from V and 4 bases from J, with 20 bases between. The germline V gene has CDR1 DFQATT and CDR2 SNEGSKA (reference sequence). The CDR3 covers 16 residues. The CDR3 coding sequence is TGCAGTGCTAGTTTTTGGGGGGGGGCCCGTGCAGATACGCAGTATTTT. Protein: CSASFWGGARADTQYF.